The source of this T cell receptor (beta chain) is a study of shared T cell receptors in the human thymus. Generated by immunoSEQ multiplex PCR, the TCRdb table keeps only in-frame clones and is missing some. The table has roughly 710,000 clones, around 85% seen once. The ends lost 0 bases at V and 4 bases at J; junction bases unmatched: 13. The CDR3 has 17 residues. Germline V gives CDR1 SGDLS, CDR2 YYNGEE. The data were also submitted as part of a second study, on human thymus T cells.

The chain carries TRBV9 and TRBJ2-7; TRBD2 aligns across 7 bases. This clonotype was obtained from a girl in the first two years of life with a congenital heart defect. Sequencing used thymocytes. The CDR3 nucleotides read TGTGCCAGCAGCGTAGGTGACGGGGGGTTATCTTGGTACGAGCAGTACTTC. This sequence encodes CASSVGDGGLSWYEQYF. Full variable domain (rest looked up from reference TRBV9 and TRBJ2-7): DSGVTQTPKHLITATGQRVTLRCSPRSGDLSVYWYQQSLDQGLQFLIQYYNGEERAKGNILERFSAQQFPDLHSELNLSSLELGDSALYFCASSVGDGGLSWYEQYFGPGTRLTVT.